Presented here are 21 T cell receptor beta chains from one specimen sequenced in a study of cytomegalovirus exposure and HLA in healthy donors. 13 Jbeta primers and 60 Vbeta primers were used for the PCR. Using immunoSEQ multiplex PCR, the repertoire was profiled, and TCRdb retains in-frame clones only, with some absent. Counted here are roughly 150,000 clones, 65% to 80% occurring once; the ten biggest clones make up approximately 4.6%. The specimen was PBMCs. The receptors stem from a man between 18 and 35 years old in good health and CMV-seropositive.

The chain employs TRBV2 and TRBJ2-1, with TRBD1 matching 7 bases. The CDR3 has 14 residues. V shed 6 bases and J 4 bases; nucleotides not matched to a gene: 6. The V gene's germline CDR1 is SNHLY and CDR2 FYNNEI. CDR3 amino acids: CASSGTESYNEQFF. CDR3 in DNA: TGTGCCAGCAGCGGGACAGAAAGTTACAATGAGCAGTTCTTC.

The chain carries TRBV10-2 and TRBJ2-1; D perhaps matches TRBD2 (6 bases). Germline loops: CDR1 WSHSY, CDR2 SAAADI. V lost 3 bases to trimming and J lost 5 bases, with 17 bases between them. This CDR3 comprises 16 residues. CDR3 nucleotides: TGCGCCAGCAGTGACCCCGGGACTCCAACAAACAATGAGCAGTTCTTC. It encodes CASSDPGTPTNNEQFF.

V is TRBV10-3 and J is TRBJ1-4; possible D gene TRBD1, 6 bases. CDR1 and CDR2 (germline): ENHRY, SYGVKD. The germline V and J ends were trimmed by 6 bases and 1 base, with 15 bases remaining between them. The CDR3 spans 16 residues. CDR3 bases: TGTGCCATCAGCAACACAGGGTTGGGAACTAATGAAAAACTGTTTTTT. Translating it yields CAISNTGLGTNEKLFF.

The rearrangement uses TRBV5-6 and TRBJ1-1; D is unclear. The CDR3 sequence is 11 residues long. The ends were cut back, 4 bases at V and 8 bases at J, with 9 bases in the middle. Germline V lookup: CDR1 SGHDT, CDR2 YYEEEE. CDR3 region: CASSAGPEAFF. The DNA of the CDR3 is TGTGCCAGCAGCGCGGGCCCCGAAGCTTTCTTT.

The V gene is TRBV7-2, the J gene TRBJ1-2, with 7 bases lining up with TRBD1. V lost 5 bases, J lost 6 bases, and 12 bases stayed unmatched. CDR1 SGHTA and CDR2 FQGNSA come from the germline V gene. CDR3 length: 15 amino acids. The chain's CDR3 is CASSTSGTERDGYTF. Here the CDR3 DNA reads TGTGCCAGCAGCACATCCGGGACAGAACGTGATGGCTACACCTTC. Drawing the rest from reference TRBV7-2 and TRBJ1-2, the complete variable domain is GAGVSQSPSNKVTEKGKDVELRCDPISGHTALYWYRQSLGQGLEFLIYFQGNSAPDKSGLPSDRFSAERTGGSVSTLTIQRTQQEDSAVYLCASSTSGTERDGYTFGSGTRLTVV.

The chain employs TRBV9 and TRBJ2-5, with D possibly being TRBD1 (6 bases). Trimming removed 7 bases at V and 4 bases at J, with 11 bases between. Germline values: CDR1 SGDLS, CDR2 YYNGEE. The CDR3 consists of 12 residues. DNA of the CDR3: TGTGCCAGCCGTTTAGGGGGAGAGACCCAGTACTTC. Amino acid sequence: CASRLGGETQYF.

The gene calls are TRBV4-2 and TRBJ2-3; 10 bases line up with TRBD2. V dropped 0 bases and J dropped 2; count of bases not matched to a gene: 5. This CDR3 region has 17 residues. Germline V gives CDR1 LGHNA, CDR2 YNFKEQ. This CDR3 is CASSQDSTSGVTDTQYF. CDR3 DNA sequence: TGTGCCAGCAGCCAAGATAGCACTAGCGGGGTCACAGATACGCAGTATTTT.

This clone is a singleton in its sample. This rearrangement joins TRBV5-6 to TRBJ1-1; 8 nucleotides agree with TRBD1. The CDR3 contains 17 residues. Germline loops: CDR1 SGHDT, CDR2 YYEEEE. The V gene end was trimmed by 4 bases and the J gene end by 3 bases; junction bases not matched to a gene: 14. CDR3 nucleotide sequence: TGTGCCAGCAGCCCCGTGGGGGACAGGCGCCCCGACACTGAAGCTTTCTTT. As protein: CASSPVGDRRPDTEAFF.

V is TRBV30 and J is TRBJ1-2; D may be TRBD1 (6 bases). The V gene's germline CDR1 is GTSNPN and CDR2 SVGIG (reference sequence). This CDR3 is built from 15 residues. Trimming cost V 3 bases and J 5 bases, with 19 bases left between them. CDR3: CAWRRPDSRGYGYTF. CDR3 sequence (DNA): TGTGCCTGGAGAAGGCCGGACAGCCGGGGATATGGCTACACCTTC. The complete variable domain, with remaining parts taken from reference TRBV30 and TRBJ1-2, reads SQTIHQWPATLVQPVGSPLSLECTVEGTSNPNLYWYRQAAGRGLQLLFYSVGIGQISSEVPQNLSASRPQDRQFILSSKKLLLSDSGFYLCAWRRPDSRGYGYTFGSGTRLTVV.

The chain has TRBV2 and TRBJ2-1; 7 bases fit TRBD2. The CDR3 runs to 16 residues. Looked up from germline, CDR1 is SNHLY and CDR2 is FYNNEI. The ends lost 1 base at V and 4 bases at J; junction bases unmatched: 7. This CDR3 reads CASSEVGSGLYNEQFF. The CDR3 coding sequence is TGTGCCAGCAGTGAAGTCGGTAGCGGGTTATACAATGAGCAGTTCTTC.

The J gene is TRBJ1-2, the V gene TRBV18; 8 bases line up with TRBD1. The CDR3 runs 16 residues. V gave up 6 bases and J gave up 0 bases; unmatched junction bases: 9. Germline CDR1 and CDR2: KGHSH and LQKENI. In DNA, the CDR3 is TGTGCCAGCTCTTCTGGACAGGGCGCCTCTAACTATGGCTACACCTTC. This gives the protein CASSSGQGASNYGYTF.

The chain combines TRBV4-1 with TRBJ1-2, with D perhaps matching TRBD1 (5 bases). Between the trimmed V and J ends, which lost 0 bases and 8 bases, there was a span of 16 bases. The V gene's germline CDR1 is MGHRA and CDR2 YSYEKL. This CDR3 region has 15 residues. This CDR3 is CASSQDGGTRGGYTF. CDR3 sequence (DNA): TGCGCCAGCAGCCAAGATGGGGGGACCCGAGGGGGCTACACCTTC.

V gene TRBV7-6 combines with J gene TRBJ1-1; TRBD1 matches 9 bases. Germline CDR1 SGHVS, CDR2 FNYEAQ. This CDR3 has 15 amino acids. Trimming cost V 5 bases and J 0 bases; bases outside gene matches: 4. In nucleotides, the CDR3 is TGTGCCAGCAGCCCGGGGACAGGGATGAACACTGAAGCTTTCTTT. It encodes CASSPGTGMNTEAFF.

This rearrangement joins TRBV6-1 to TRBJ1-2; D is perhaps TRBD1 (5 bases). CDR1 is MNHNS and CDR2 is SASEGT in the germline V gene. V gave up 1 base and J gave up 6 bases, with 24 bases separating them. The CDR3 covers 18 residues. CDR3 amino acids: CASSEEVSGLGSYNGYTF. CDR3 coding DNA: TGTGCCAGCAGTGAAGAGGTGTCAGGGCTCGGGTCATATAATGGCTACACCTTC.

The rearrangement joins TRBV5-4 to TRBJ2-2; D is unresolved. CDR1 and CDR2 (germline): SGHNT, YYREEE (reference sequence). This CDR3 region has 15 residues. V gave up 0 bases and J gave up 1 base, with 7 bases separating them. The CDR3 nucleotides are TGTGCCAGCAGCTTGGAGCTTATGAACACCGGGGAGCTGTTTTTT. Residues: CASSLELMNTGELFF.

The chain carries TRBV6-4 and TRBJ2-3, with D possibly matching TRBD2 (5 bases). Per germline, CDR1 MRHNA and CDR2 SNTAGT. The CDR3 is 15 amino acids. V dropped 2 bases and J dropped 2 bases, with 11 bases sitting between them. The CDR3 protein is CASSDGGYSTDTQYF. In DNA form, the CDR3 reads TGTGCCAGCAGTGACGGCGGGTACTCCACAGATACGCAGTATTTT.

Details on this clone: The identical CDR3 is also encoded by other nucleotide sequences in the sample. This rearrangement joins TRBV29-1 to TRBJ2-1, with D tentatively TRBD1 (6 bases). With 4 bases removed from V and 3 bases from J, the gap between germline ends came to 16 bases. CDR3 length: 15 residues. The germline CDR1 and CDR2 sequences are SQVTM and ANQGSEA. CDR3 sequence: CSVVLLDRNYNEQFF. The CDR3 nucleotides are TGCAGCGTTGTCCTACTGGACAGAAACTACAATGAGCAGTTCTTC.

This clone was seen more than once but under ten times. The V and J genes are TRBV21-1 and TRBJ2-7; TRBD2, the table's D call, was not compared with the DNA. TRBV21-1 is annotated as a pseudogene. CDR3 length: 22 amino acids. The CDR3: CARDDGAARTSGRRPLCDEQYV. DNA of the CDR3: TGTGCCAGGGACGATGGGGCGGCCCGGACTAGCGGGAGGAGACCCTTATGTGACGAGCAGTACGTC.

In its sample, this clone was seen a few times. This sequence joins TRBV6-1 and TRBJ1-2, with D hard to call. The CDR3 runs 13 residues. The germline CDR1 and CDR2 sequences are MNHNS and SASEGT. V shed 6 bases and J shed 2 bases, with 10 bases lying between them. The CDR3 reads CASSETRNYGYTF. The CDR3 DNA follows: TGTGCCAGCAGCGAGACAAGAAACTATGGCTACACCTTC.

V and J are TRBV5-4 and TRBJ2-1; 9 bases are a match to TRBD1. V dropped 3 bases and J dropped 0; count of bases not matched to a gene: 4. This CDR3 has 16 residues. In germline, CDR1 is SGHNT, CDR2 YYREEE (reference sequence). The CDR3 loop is CASSWGQGGSYNEQFF. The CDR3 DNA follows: TGTGCCAGCAGCTGGGGACAGGGAGGCTCCTACAATGAGCAGTTCTTC. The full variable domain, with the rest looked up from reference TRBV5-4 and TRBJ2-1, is ETGVTQSPTHLIKTRGQQVTLRCSSQSGHNTVSWYQQALGQGPQFIFQYYREEENGRGNFPPRFSGLQFPNYSSELNVNALELDDSALYLCASSWGQGGSYNEQFFGPGTRLTVL.

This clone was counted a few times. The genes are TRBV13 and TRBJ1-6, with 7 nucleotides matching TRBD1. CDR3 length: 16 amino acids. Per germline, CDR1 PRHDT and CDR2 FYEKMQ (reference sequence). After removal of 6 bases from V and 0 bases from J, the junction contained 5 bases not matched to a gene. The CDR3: CASRSTGSSYNSPLHF. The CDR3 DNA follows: TGTGCCAGCAGATCGACAGGGAGCTCCTATAATTCACCCCTCCACTTT.